What follows describes a single T cell receptor beta chain. One end of the junction does not line up with germline, which may come from a read error. Co-extracted RNA and DNA came from roughly 20-30 mg of unsorted bulk tissue. The sample comes from a study of tumor-infiltrating lymphocytes in primary liver carcinoma. TCR beta cDNA was made from approximately 500 ng total RNA with a constant-region primer. TCR beta libraries came from three nested multiplex PCR rounds using slightly modified ARM-PCR. TCRdb re-called the multiplex PCR reads through MiXCR, storing one row per CDR3 protein. Here the sample spans 95,000 to 100,000 distinct CDR3 sequences, around 73% being singletons. Sequenced sample: liver tumor tissue from sampling region 2. The sample's subset: tumor region T2, inferior pole. The receptor was isolated from a woman aged 60-75 years with primary liver carcinoma and hepatitis B virus infection.

In nucleotides, the CDR3 is TGTGCCAGCAGTGAAGCGGATCTGTATACCGTGGAGCTGTTTTTT. Translation gives CASSEADLYTVELFF. The chain couples TRBV6-1 to TRBJ2-2; D remains ambiguous. CDR3 length: 15 amino acids. CDR1 is MNHNS and CDR2 is SASEGT in the germline V gene.